Presented here are 5 T cell receptor beta chains from one specimen sequenced in a study of glioma-infiltrating T cells after dendritic cell vaccination. The repertoire was sequenced with immunoSEQ multiplex PCR; TCRdb's copy has only in-frame clones and lacks some. The table has under 100,000 clones, about 90% seen once. This specimen consisted of blood, obtained before dendritic cell vaccination. The receptor set was obtained from a human donor with glioblastoma.

The chain couples TRBV6-5 to TRBJ2-1, with 9 bases matching TRBD1. The V gene's germline CDR1 is MNHEY and CDR2 SVGAGI. V shed 6 bases and J 12 bases; nucleotides not matched to a gene: 6. The CDR3 runs 12 residues. CDR3 sequence: CASRAGTGLQFF. The CDR3 DNA is TGTGCCAGCAGGGCCGGGACAGGGTTGCAGTTCTTC.

The gene calls are TRBV6-1 and TRBJ2-5; TRBD1 matches at 7 bases. The better agreement between TRBJ2-7 and the DNA end casts doubt on the J call. Germline V CDR1 and CDR2: MNHNS, SASEGT. The CDR3 has 14 residues. The CDR3 region has the DNA TGTGCCAGCACTCCCGGGACAGCCGCCTACGAGCAGTACTTC. This sequence encodes CASTPGTAAYEQYF.

The chain uses TRBV4-1 and TRBJ1-2; a weak D match, TRBD1 (5 bases). The CDR3 has 16 residues. Germline V gives CDR1 MGHRA, CDR2 YSYEKL. Between the trimmed V and J ends, which lost 1 base and 2 bases, there was a span of 14 bases. The CDR3 region has the DNA TGCGCCAGCAGCCAAGGTGGGGGAGGGGTGAACTATGGCTACACCTTC. Translating gives CASSQGGGGVNYGYTF.

The chain couples TRBV5-6 to TRBJ1-2; 7 nucleotides line up with TRBD1. Trimming at V came to 5 bases and at J to 4 bases, leaving 5 bases not matched to a gene. This CDR3 spans 13 amino acids. Germline V gene sequence: CDR1 SGHDT, CDR2 YYEEEE. The CDR3, as DNA: TGTGCCAGCAGTTGGGACAGAGGCTATGGCTACACCTTC. Its protein is CASSWDRGYGYTF.

The rearrangement links TRBV5-1 to TRBJ2-6, with 9 bases fitting TRBD1. V lost 4 bases to trimming and J lost 3 bases; unmatched junction nucleotides: 8. The CDR3 runs 17 residues. The germline V gene has CDR1 SGHRS and CDR2 YFSETQ. The CDR3 is CASSRGGQGIGANVLTF. CDR3 bases: TGCGCCAGCAGCAGGGGGGGACAGGGAATTGGGGCCAACGTCCTGACTTTC. The complete variable domain, with remaining parts taken from reference TRBV5-1 and TRBJ2-6, reads KAGVTQTPRYLIKTRGQQVTLSCSPISGHRSVSWYQQTPGQGLQFLFEYFSETQRNKGNFPGRFSGRQFSNSRSEMNVSTLELGDSALYLCASSRGGQGIGANVLTFGAGSRLTVL.